Detailed here is one T cell receptor (beta chain). V lost 1 base and J lost 7; bases outside the gene matches: 5. Germline assignment: CDR1 SGDLS and CDR2 YYNGEE. The CDR3 is made up of 14 amino acids. TCRdb used MiXCR to reprocess the RT-PCR reads, holding one entry per CDR3 protein. The table records fewer than 800,000 distinct CDR3 sequences, approximately 15% of them present only once. Sequenced sample: memory CD4+ T cells from blood. This TCR was sampled from a female donor in good health, serving as a healthy control. The V gene is TRBV9, the J gene TRBJ2-1, with 7 bases identical to TRBD1. The CDR3 sequence is CASSVRDSWNEQFF. The CDR3 nucleotides are TGTGCCAGCAGCGTACGGGACAGTTGGAATGAGCAGTTCTTC.